This T cell receptor (beta chain) was captured by sequencing in a study of vaccination effects on CD4 cells after COVID-19. Antigen-specific CD4+ T cell clonotypes were called by their expansion after viral peptide-pool culture in ViraFEST. Researchers isolated CD4+ T cells once approximately ten days of culture had elapsed. Having tested negative for nucleocapsid antibodies, the vaccine recipients showed no prior SARS-CoV-2 infection. Produced via immunoSEQ multiplex PCR; TCRdb's table is partial and in-frame only. The data show just under 45,000 clones, about 80% seen once. Comment on this clone: No antigen is known for it.

V was clipped by 0 bases and J by 3 bases, with 8 bases between them. This CDR3 region has 14 residues. CDR1 is KGHSH, CDR2 LQKENI, per germline. The clonotype comes from a human donor who received a COVID-19 vaccine. Sample: CD4+ T cells from PBMCs cultured with SARS-CoV-2 spike peptides, taken before COVID-19 vaccination. The V gene is TRBV18, the J gene TRBJ1-1; no clear D gene. The CDR3 is CASSPPLRDTEAFF. The CDR3 region has the DNA TGTGCCAGCTCACCACCTCTCCGGGACACTGAAGCTTTCTTT.